This TCR beta chain was sequenced during a study of blood T cell repertoires in COVID-19. The study counted Cohort 3 donors as recovered given two negative PCRs, clearance, or symptom resolution. Germline trimming cut 4 bases from V and 7 bases from J; bases unmatched to any gene: 6. The CDR3 loop spans 12 amino acids. Germline assignment: CDR1 GTSNPN and CDR2 SVGIG (reference sequence). Authors' analysis steps: Estimated nucleated cell counts came from reference gene primer amplification. Clones were read by immunoSEQ multiplex PCR, and TCRdb kept only the in-frame ones, dropping some. That table furnishes V, J and clone size, whereas the DNA furnished D and trimming. The profile shows some 330,000 clones, over 75% of them singletons.

The sample consisted of PBMCs or T cells enriched from blood (not recorded which). The source is a man aged 30 to 45 who had recovered from COVID-19. The chain joins TRBV30 to TRBJ1-2; TRBD1 agrees at 7 bases. The CDR3, as DNA: TGTGCCTGGACATCAGGGGGTGGTGGCTACACCTTC. As protein: CAWTSGGGGYTF.